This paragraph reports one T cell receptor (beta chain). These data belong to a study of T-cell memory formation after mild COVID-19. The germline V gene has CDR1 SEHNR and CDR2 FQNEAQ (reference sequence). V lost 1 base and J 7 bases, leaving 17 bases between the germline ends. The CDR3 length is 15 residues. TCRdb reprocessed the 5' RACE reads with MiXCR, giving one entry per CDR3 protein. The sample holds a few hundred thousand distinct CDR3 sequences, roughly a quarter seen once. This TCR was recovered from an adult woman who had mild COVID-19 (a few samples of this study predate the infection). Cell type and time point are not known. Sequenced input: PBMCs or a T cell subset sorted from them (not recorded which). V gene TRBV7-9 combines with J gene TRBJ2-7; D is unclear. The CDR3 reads CASSLGRSITAEQYF. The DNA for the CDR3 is TGTGCCAGCAGCTTAGGACGTTCAATAACGGCGGAGCAGTACTTC. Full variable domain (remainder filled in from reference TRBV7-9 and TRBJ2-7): DTGVSQNPRHKITKRGQNVTFRCDPISEHNRLYWYRQTLGQGPEFLTYFQNEAQLEKSRLLSDRFSAERPKGSFSTLEIQRTEQGDSAMYLCASSLGRSITAEQYFGPGTRLTVT.